This T cell receptor beta chain was retrieved from a study of beta chain features in type 1 diabetes (dated by TCRdb to the late 2010s). For context, the study as a whole: Mean age, gender distribution, total cell number and subset yield were not different between patients and healthy donors. A total of 85 million to 140 million sorted cells were examined across all samples, and a strong correlation was observed between cell number per subset and RNA yield. Whereas all 30 or so donors provided naive and central memory subsets, regulatory and stem cell-like memory subsets were isolated from just 8 patients and roughly 8 healthy donors. In the study, TCRB repertoires of sorted circulating CD4+ T cell subsets from recently diagnosed type 1 diabetes patients were compared with those of matched healthy donors. On the study overall, not on this receptor specifically: In all four CD4+ subsets, TCRB CDR3 length was moderately but significantly shorter in type 1 diabetes patients. Naive, central memory and regulatory TCRB repertoires appeared to be more similar among patients than among healthy donors. Only small numbers of individuals were included in the HLA sub-analyses, which left unresolved whether HLA type had any influence on TCRB rearrangement. Sequencing cDNA rather than genomic DNA could over-represent highly expressing activated cells, although activation and CD3 levels did not differ between groups. Shorter templates might have been favored by PCR, but patient and control samples were amplified and corrected together, so both groups would have been affected equally by any skew. Fewer insertions and more nucleotide deletions at VDJ recombination sites were observed in patients with type 1 diabetes, implying thymic rearrangement abnormalities.

Each donor gave one peripheral blood draw, approximately 110 mL on average, collected into heparinised tubes. Naive, central memory, regulatory and stem cell-like memory CD4+ T cells were sorted on a BD FACSAria II using a panel including CD45RO, CCR7, CD25, CD127, CD95 and CD27. Every sorted population had a purity above 98%. PBMCs were isolated immediately by Lymphoprep density gradient centrifugation and stained directly without culture. Samples were stained and sorted in pairs, with one healthy donor and one patient per experiment, so that batch effects were minimized. Of note for this clone: The clone's antigen remains unknown. The record has no base qualities; no much larger clone is one base away.

All of the isolated RNA was reverse transcribed with the High Capacity cDNA Reverse Transcription Kit, so expressed TCRB transcripts were sequenced. Deep immunoSEQ sequencing was performed on naive, central memory and regulatory T cell samples, with an average of roughly 3.3 million total reads per sample. Sorted cells were lysed in RLT buffer and RNA was extracted with DNase-treated RNeasy Micro or Mini kits, depending on cell number. To prevent cross-contamination, every cell subset was processed on its own, while patient and healthy donor samples were processed together. Using the immunoSEQ multiplex PCR, TCRB sequences were amplified from cDNA into 87-bp fragments spanning the CDR3 region. Sequencing of the amplicons was done on the Illumina HiSeq platform. As for the authors' bioinformatics: Synthetic template baselines were used to correct PCR bias computationally, reads within Hamming distance 2 were collapsed, and singletons that could not be merged were discarded. Reads were aligned to IMGT to assign V, D and J genes, CDR3 length, and insertions or deletions at six rearrangement sites. Within each subset, clonotype counts were normalized to the number of sorted cells before true diversity and Gini coefficients were calculated with the tcR R package. Repertoire sharing was quantified using the overlap coefficient calculated on TCRB nucleotide sequences. Out-of-frame TCRB sequences from naive cells were analyzed as a proxy for the pre-selection repertoire. Drawn from immuneACCESS, this table holds only the in-frame rearrangements with V and J called that TCRdb kept. Clones are partly lost; checked studies trace under half to an unresolved V gene and leave the rest unexplained. V and J calls and clone size are given by that table; D and trimming were obtained from the DNA. This sample holds 300,000 or so clones; about 13% were observed only once. The leading ten clones occupy roughly 0.015% of the sample.

CDR1 SGHTA and CDR2 FQGTGA are derived from the germline V gene. V ends up 3 bases short and J 7 bases short, with an unmatched junction base count of 8. From the cysteine through the phenylalanine, the CDR3 covers 15 amino acids. The entry retains the CDR3 DNA only, 45 bases that are in frame from base 1. This receptor was obtained from a woman aged 18-29 years with type 1 diabetes. The chain employs TRBV7-3 and TRBJ2-1; 8 bases in the junction line up with TRBD1. The sequenced sample was naive CD4+ T cells from blood. What this sample's cell subset or site label stands for: true naive CD4+ T cells. The nucleotide sequence reads TGTGCCAGCAGCTTGTTCGGGACAGGATGGAATGAGCAGTTCTTC. It translates to CASSLFGTGWNEQFF.